This TCR beta chain is drawn from a study of T cell responses to AZD1222 COVID-19 vaccine. Study conclusions and caveats: No day 14 peak samples; only post-peak repertoires were characterized. Baseline testing showed seropositivity in only five to seven AZD1222 recipients.

The method was immunoSEQ multiplex PCR; TCRdb's version includes in-frame clones alone and lacks a portion of them. The table lists about 70,000 clones, around 84% of them singletons, with approximately 9.8% in the top ten. V lost 4 bases, J lost 0 bases, and 10 bases stayed unmatched. Germline V CDR1 and CDR2: LGHDT, YNNKEL (reference sequence). The CDR3 is 17 amino acids. About this clone itself: Antigen unknown.

This material consisted of peripheral blood, taken on day 0 of AZD1222 vaccination. This chain uses TRBV3-1 (or the pseudogene TRBV3-2) with TRBJ1-1, with 8 bases fitting TRBD1. The receptor was derived from an adult in good health. This chain's CDR3 is CASSPTGQGTMNTEAFF. As DNA, the CDR3 is TGTGCCAGCAGCCCTACCGGACAGGGCACCATGAACACTGAAGCTTTCTTT.